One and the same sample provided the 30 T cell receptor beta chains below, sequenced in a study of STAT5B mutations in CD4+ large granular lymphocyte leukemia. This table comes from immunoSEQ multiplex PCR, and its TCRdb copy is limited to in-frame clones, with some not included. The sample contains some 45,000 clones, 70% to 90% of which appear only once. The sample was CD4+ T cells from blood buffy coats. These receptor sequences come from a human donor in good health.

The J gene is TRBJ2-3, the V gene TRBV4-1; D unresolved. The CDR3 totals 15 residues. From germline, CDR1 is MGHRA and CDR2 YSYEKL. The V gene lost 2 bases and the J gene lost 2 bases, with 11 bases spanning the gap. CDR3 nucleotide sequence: TGCGCCAGCAGCCAAATTGGGGTCCCCACAGATACGCAGTATTTT. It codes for CASSQIGVPTDTQYF.

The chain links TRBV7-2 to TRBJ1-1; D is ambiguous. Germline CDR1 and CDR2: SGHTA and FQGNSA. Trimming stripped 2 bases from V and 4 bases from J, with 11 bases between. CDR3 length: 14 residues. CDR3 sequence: CASSLSPTVTEAFF. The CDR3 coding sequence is TGTGCCAGCAGCTTATCCCCAACAGTCACTGAAGCTTTCTTT. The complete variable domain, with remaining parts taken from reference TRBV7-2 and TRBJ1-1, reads GAGVSQSPSNKVTEKGKDVELRCDPISGHTALYWYRQSLGQGLEFLIYFQGNSAPDKSGLPSDRFSAERTGGSVSTLTIQRTQQEDSAVYLCASSLSPTVTEAFFGQGTRLTVV.

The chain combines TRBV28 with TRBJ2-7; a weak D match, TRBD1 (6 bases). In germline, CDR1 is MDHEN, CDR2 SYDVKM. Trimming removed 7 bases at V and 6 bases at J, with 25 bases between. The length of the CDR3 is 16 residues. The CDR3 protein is CASTRARGRGIGEQYF. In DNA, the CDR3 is TGTGCCAGCACCAGGGCGCGTGGCAGGGGAATCGGCGAGCAGTACTTC.

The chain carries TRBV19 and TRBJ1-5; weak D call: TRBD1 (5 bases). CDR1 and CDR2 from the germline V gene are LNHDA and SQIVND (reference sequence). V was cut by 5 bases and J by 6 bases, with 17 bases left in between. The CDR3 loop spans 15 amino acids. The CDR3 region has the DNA TGTGCCAGTAGTCCTCAGGTTTACGGGGGTCAGCCCCAGCATTTT. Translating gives CASSPQVYGGQPQHF.

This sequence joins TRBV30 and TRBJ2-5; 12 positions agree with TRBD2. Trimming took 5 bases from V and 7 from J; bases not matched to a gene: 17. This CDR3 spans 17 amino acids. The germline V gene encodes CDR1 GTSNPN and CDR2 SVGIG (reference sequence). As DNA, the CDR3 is TGTGCCTGGGTCCTAGCGGGAGGGCACTGGACCGGCGGGACCCAGTACTTC. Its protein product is CAWVLAGGHWTGGTQYF.

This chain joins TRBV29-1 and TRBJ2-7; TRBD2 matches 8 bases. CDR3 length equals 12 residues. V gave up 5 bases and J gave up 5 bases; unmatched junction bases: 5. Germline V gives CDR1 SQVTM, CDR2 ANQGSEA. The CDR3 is CSVYSGGDEQYF. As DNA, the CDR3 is TGCAGCGTTTATTCGGGAGGGGACGAGCAGTACTTC.

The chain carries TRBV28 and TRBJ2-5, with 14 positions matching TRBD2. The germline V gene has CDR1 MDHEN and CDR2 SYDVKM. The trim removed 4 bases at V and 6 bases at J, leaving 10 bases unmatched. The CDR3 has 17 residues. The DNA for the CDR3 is TGTGCCAGCAGTTCGAACCCCGGGACTAGCGGGGGCAAGACCCAGTACTTC. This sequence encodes CASSSNPGTSGGKTQYF.

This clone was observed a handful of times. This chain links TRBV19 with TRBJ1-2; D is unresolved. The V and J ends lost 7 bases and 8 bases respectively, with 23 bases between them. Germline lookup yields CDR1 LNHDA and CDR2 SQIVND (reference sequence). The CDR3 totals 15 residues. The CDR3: CASTKGFERWVGYTF. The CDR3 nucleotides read TGTGCCAGTACCAAGGGTTTCGAGAGGTGGGTCGGCTACACCTTC.

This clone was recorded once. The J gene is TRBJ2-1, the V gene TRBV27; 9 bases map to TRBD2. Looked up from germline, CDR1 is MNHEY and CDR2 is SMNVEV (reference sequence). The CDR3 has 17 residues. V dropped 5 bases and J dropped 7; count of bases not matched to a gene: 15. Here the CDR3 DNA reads TGTGCCAGCAGTCCCCGGGTGGCGGGAGGGATTTTAAATGAGCAGTTCTTC. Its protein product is CASSPRVAGGILNEQFF.

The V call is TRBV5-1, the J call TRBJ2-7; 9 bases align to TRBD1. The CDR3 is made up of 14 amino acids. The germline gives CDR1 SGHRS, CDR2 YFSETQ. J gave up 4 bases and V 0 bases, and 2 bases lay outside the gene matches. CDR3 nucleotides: TGCGCCAGCAGCTTGGAGGGACAGGGATACGAGCAGTACTTC. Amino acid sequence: CASSLEGQGYEQYF.

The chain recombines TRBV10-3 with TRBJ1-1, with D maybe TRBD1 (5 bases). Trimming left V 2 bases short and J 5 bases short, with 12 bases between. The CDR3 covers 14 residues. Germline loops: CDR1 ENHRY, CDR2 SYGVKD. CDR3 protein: CAISEAGRETEAFF. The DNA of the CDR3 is TGTGCCATCAGTGAGGCGGGCAGGGAGACTGAAGCTTTCTTT.

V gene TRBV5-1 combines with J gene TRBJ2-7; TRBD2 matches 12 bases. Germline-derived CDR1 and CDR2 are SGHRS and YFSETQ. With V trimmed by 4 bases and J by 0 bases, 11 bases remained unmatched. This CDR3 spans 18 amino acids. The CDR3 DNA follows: TGCGCCAGCAGCCTCTCAACTAGCGGGAGGAGTTCCTCCTACGAGCAGTACTTC. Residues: CASSLSTSGRSSSYEQYF.

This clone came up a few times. CDR3 protein: CASSQQGDQPQHF. The CDR3 DNA reads TGTGCCAGCAGTCAACAGGGAGATCAGCCCCAGCATTTT. V usage is TRBV6-4 and J usage is TRBJ1-5, with a weak D call TRBD1 (6 bases). Germline V CDR1 and CDR2: MRHNA, SNTAGT. With 5 bases removed from V and 5 bases from J, the gap between germline ends came to 10 bases. The CDR3 covers 13 residues.

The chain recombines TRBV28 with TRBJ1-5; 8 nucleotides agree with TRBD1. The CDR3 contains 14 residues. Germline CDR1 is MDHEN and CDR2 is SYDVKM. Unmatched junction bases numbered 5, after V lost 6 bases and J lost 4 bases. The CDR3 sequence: CASRYDRGNQPQHF. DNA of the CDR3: TGTGCCAGCAGATATGACAGGGGAAATCAGCCCCAGCATTTT.

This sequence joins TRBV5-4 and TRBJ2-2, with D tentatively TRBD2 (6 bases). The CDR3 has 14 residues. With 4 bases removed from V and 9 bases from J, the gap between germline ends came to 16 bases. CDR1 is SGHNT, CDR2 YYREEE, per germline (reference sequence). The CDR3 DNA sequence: TGTGCCAGCAGCCGTCCAGACGCGGGACGGGAGCTGTTTTTT. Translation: CASSRPDAGRELFF.

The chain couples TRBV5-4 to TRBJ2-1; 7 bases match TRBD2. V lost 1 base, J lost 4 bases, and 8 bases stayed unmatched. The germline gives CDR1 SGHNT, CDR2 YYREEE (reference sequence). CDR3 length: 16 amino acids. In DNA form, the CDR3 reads TGTGCCAGCAGCTTGTCATCTAGCGGATTTTACAATGAGCAGTTCTTC. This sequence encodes CASSLSSSGFYNEQFF.

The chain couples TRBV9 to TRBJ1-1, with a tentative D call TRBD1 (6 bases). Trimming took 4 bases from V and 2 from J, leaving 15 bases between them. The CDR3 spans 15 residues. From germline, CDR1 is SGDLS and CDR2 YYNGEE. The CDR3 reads CASSPGHSSNTEAFF. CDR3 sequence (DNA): TGTGCCAGCAGCCCGGGACACTCCTCTAACACTGAAGCTTTCTTT.

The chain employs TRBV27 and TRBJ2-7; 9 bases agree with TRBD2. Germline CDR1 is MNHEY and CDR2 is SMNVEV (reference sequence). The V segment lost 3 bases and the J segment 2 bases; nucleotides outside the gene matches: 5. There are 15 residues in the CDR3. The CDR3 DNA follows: TGTGCCAGCAGTTTGGCTAGCGGGAATACCTACGAGCAGTACTTC. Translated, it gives CASSLASGNTYEQYF.

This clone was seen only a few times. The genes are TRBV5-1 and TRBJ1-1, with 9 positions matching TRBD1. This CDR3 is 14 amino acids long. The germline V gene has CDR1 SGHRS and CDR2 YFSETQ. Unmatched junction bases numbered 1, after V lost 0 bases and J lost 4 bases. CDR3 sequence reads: CASSLGQGGTEAFF. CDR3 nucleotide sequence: TGCGCCAGCAGCTTGGGACAGGGGGGCACTGAAGCTTTCTTT.

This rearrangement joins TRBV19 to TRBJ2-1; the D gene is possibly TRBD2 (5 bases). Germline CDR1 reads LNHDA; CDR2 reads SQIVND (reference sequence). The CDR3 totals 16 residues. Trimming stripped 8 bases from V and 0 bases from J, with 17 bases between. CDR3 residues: CASSSASGSSYNEQFF. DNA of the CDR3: TGTGCCAGTTCGTCCGCTTCGGGGAGCTCCTACAATGAGCAGTTCTTC.

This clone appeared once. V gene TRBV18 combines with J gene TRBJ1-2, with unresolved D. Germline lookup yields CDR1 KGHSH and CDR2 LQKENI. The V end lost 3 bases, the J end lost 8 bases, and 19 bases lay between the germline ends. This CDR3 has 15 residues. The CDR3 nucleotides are TGTGCCAGCTCACCCTCTTCGGAGGGTCAGGAAGGCTACACCTTC. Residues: CASSPSSEGQEGYTF.

The DNA for the CDR3 is TGCACCAGCAGCCCCAGAGGGAACACGCAGTATTTT. Amino acid sequence: CTSSPRGNTQYF. The V and J genes are TRBV1 and TRBJ2-3; the D call TRBD2 from the table was never checked on the DNA. TRBV1 is recorded as a pseudogene. This CDR3 comprises 12 residues.

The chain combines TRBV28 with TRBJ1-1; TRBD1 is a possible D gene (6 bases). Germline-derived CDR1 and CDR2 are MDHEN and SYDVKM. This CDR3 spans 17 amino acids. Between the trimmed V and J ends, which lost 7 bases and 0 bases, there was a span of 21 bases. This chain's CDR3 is CASTPGQTISMNTEAFF. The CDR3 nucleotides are TGTGCCAGCACCCCAGGACAGACTATCTCCATGAACACTGAAGCTTTCTTT.

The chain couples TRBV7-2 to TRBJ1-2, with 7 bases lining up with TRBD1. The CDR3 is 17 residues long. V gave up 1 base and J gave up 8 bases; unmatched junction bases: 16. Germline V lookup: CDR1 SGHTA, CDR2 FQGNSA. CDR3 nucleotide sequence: TGTGCCAGCAGCTTAGTTGATCTTGGGACAGTCCCTTCGGGCTACACCTTC. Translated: CASSLVDLGTVPSGYTF.

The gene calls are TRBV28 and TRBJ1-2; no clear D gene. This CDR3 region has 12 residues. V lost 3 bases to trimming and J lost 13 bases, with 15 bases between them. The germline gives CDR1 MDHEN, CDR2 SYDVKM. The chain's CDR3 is CASSFTGTPPTF. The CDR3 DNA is TGTGCCAGCAGTTTTACCGGCACCCCCCCCACCTTC.

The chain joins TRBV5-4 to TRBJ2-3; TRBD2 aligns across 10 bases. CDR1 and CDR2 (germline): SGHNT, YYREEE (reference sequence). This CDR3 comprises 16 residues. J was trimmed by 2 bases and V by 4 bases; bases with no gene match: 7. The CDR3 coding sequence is TGTGCCAGCAGCCAGCAACTAGCGGGATCCACAGATACGCAGTATTTT. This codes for CASSQQLAGSTDTQYF.

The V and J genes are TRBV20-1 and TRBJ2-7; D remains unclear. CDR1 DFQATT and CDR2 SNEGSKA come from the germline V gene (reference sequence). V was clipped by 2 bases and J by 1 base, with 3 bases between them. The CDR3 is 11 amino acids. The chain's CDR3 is CSARSSYEQYF. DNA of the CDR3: TGCAGTGCTAGATCTTCCTACGAGCAGTACTTC.

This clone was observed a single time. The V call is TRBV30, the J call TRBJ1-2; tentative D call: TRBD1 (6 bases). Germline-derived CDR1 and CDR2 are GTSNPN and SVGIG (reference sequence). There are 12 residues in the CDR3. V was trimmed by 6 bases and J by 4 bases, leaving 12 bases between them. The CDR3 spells CACERGSYGYTF. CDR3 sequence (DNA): TGTGCCTGTGAAAGGGGGTCCTATGGCTACACCTTC.

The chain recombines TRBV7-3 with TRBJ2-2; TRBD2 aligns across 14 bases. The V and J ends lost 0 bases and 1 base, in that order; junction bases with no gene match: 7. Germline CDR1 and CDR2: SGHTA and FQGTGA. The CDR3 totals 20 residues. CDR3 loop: CASSLTGGLAGVGNTGELFF. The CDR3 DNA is TGTGCCAGCAGCTTAACTGGGGGACTAGCGGGAGTTGGGAACACCGGGGAGCTGTTTTTT.

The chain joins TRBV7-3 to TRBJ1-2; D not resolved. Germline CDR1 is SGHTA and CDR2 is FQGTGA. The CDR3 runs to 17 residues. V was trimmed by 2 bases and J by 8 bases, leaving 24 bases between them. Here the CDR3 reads CASSLFQKGFSREGYTF. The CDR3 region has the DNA TGTGCCAGCAGCTTATTCCAGAAAGGTTTCTCCCGGGAGGGCTACACCTTC.